The clone carrying this T cell receptor beta chain was recorded only once. Germline trimming cut 7 bases from V and 0 bases from J; bases unmatched to any gene: 3. The CDR3 runs 15 residues. Germline lookup yields CDR1 LNHDA and CDR2 SQIVND (reference sequence). Repertoires were generated with immunoSEQ multiplex PCR, while TCRdb's copy carries only in-frame clones and drops some. The sample comprises approximately 79,000 clones, 91% of which are singletons, and about 0.4% rests with the top ten. The source of the sample is a study of technical replicates of blood from a handful of donors. The sequence was obtained from a human donor in good health. The chain has TRBV19 and TRBJ2-7; 13 bases line up with TRBD2. The sequenced material came from T cells isolated from PBMCs. CDR3 nucleotide sequence: TGTGCCAGTATGCGGACTAGCGGGAGCTCCTACGAGCAGTACTTC. Translating gives CASMRTSGSSYEQYF.